The 12 T cell receptor beta chains listed next were all sequenced from one sample in a study of TIL therapy for anti-PD-1-resistant metastatic lung cancer. Documented time point: pre-treatment sample, taken before nivolumab and TIL therapy. This was the immunoSEQ v3 assay. Clones were sequenced by immunoSEQ multiplex PCR, and TCRdb holds only the in-frame ones, with some missing. The table shows tens of thousands of clones, with 73% occurring only once. Sample: blood, taken at baseline. These receptors all stem from a person aged 25-85 years with non-small cell lung cancer.

This chain uses TRBV28 with TRBJ2-2; 7 bases agree with TRBD1. Trimming cost V 10 bases and J 1 base; bases outside gene matches: 6. The germline V gene has CDR1 MDHEN and CDR2 SYDVKM. CDR3 length: 14 residues. This chain's CDR3 is CATQGQVNTGELFF. CDR3 DNA sequence: TGTGCCACCCAAGGACAGGTGAACACCGGGGAGCTGTTTTTT. The full variable domain, in which reference TRBV28 and TRBJ2-2 provide the parts outside the CDR3, is DVKVTQSSRYLVKRTGEKVFLECVQDMDHENMFWYRQDPGLGLRLIYFSYDVKMKEKGDIPEGYSVSREKKERFSLILESASTNQTSMYLCATQGQVNTGELFFGEGSRLTVL.

This clone was counted only a few times. V and J are TRBV14 and TRBJ2-7; no firm D call. V was shortened by 2 bases and J by 2 bases, with 4 bases between the two germline ends. Germline V gene sequence: CDR1 SGHDN, CDR2 FVKESK. The CDR3 is 12 residues long. For the CDR3, the DNA is TGTGCCAGCAGCCAAACTACCTACGAGCAGTACTTC. Protein: CASSQTTYEQYF.

The CDR3 DNA sequence: TGTGCCAGCAGCTTATATCAGTCAGAGACCCAGTACTTC. Encoded protein: CASSLYQSETQYF. The gene calls are TRBV5-6 and TRBJ2-5; no clear D. The CDR3 is made up of 13 amino acids. Germline V CDR1 and CDR2: SGHDT, YYEEEE. The V end lost 2 bases, the J end lost 4 bases, and 9 bases lay between the germline ends.

This clone has just one count. This rearrangement joins TRBV28 to TRBJ1-2, with TRBD1 identical over 9 bases. V shed 5 bases and J 5 bases; nucleotides not matched to a gene: 9. Per the germline V gene, CDR1 is MDHEN and CDR2 is SYDVKM. The CDR3 covers 15 residues. CDR3 DNA: TGTGCCAGCAGTCTTCGAAGCGGGACAGGGTATGGCTACACCTTC. Amino acid sequence: CASSLRSGTGYGYTF.

The chain joins TRBV7-8 to TRBJ2-4; D perhaps matches TRBD2 (6 bases). This CDR3 is 13 amino acids long. Germline-derived CDR1 and CDR2 are SGHVS and FQNEAQ. V was trimmed by 5 bases and J by 6 bases, leaving 11 bases between them. The CDR3 sequence is CASSTRTTNIQYF. The CDR3 nucleotides read TGTGCCAGCAGCACCCGGACTACAAACATTCAGTACTTC.

V and J are TRBV6-5 and TRBJ2-7; TRBD2 matches 7 bases. The ends lost 0 bases at V and 2 bases at J; junction bases unmatched: 7. The germline CDR1 and CDR2 sequences are MNHEY and SVGAGI. This CDR3 region has 16 residues. CDR3: CASSYSIAGATYEQYF. For the CDR3, the DNA is TGTGCCAGCAGTTACTCGATTGCGGGAGCCACCTACGAGCAGTACTTC.

This rearrangement joins TRBV6-1 to TRBJ2-1, with a weak D call TRBD1 (6 bases). The V gene's germline CDR1 is MNHNS and CDR2 SASEGT. The CDR3 covers 14 residues. V gave up 8 bases and J gave up 0 bases, with 11 bases separating them. CDR3 nucleotides: TGTGCCAGCGACAGGCGTACCTCCTACAATGAGCAGTTCTTC. Amino acid sequence: CASDRRTSYNEQFF.

The chain recombines TRBV19 with TRBJ2-1; D might be TRBD1 (6 bases). V was trimmed by 6 bases and J by 9 bases, leaving 12 bases between them. Germline CDR1 is LNHDA and CDR2 is SQIVND (reference sequence). This CDR3 spans 12 amino acids. The CDR3 reads CASSETGTEQFF. CDR3 sequence (DNA): TGTGCCAGTAGCGAAACAGGGACTGAGCAGTTCTTC.

J is TRBJ1-2 and V is TRBV2; possibly TRBD1 for D (6 bases). There are 13 residues in the CDR3. CDR1 and CDR2 (germline): SNHLY, FYNNEI. Trimming shortened V by 8 bases and J by 0 bases, and 10 bases separated the two germline ends. In DNA, the CDR3 is TGTGCCAGCGAACAGGGCCCTAACTATGGCTACACCTTC. Translation: CASEQGPNYGYTF.

This rearrangement joins TRBV13 to TRBJ1-3; unclear D gene. CDR1 and CDR2 (germline): PRHDT, FYEKMQ (reference sequence). The length of the CDR3 is 13 residues. V lost 6 bases and J 0 bases, leaving 6 bases between the germline ends. The CDR3 bases are TGTGCCAGCAGTCGGGGCTCTGGAAACACCATATATTTT. Translation: CASSRGSGNTIYF.

This rearrangement joins TRBV7-9 to TRBJ1-1; 7 bases map to TRBD1. Germline lookup yields CDR1 SEHNR and CDR2 FQNEAQ (reference sequence). With 5 bases clipped from V and 3 bases from J, the junction kept 15 bases outside the gene matches. CDR3 length: 17 residues. The CDR3 is CASSRTGTVTRDTEAFF. The CDR3 DNA sequence: TGTGCCAGCAGCCGGACGGGGACAGTCACAAGGGACACTGAAGCTTTCTTT.

The chain carries TRBV6-6 and TRBJ1-2, with D possibly matching TRBD1 (5 bases). The V gene lost 8 bases and the J gene lost 5 bases, with 12 bases spanning the gap. CDR3 size: 12 residues. Germline CDR1 is MNHNY and CDR2 is SVGAGI (reference sequence). DNA of the CDR3: TGTGCCAGCGGGGACGCAAGATATGGCTACACCTTC. This translates into CASGDARYGYTF.